Listed below are T cell receptor beta chains from one sample, sequenced in a study of cytomegalovirus exposure and HLA in healthy donors. The repertoire was sequenced with immunoSEQ multiplex PCR; TCRdb's copy has only in-frame clones and lacks some. The table records 63,000 or so clones, around 85% of them present only once. The material sequenced was PBMCs. Every receptor here comes from a young woman in good health and CMV-seronegative. Both conserved end residues are part of each CDR3. D genes are given only for firm matches. For some rows the clone size is stated as once, few or many, or as a class when expanded; others skip it.

TRBV5-1	NA	NA	TRBJ2-5	CASSLRAGGYQETQYF	TGCGCCAGCAGCTTGAGGGCAGGGGGGTACCAAGAGACCCAGTACTTC
TRBV4-1	NA	NA	TRBJ2-7	CASSQEPPSSYEQYF	TGCGCCAGCAGCCAAGAACCACCGAGCTCCTACGAGCAGTACTTC
TRBV4-2	NA	TRBD1	TRBJ1-6	CASSSRDRENSPLHF	TGTGCCAGCAGCTCCCGGGACAGGGAAAATTCACCCCTCCACTTT
TRBV6-1	NA	NA	TRBJ2-3	CASSVLQGSSTDTQYF	TGTGCCAGCAGTGTACTCCAGGGGTCAAGCACAGATACGCAGTATTTT
TRBV25-1	NA	TRBD1	TRBJ1-1	CASTRTGGTEAFF	TGTGCCAGCACCCGCACAGGGGGCACTGAAGCTTTCTTT
TRBV4-1	few	TRBD2	TRBJ2-1	CASSLAGGSYNEQFF	TGCGCCAGCAGTCTAGCGGGGGGCTCCTACAATGAGCAGTTCTTC
TRBV27	NA	TRBD1	TRBJ1-2	CASRGQGQHYGYTF	TGTGCCAGCAGGGGACAGGGACAACACTATGGCTACACCTTC
TRBV6-6	NA	TRBD1	TRBJ2-4	CASRVGQGKAKNIQYF	TGTGCCAGCAGAGTTGGACAGGGAAAAGCCAAAAACATTCAGTACTTC
TRBV9	few	TRBD2	TRBJ2-7	CASSPSSGVHYEQYF	TGTGCCAGCAGCCCTTCTAGCGGGGTTCACTACGAGCAGTACTTC
TRBV28	few	NA	TRBJ2-2	CASSSAGTRANTGELFF	TGTGCCAGCAGTAGCGCCGGGACACGCGCGAACACCGGGGAGCTGTTTTTT
TRBV9	few	NA	TRBJ1-1	CASSVGPLEATEAFF	TGTGCCAGCAGCGTAGGACCCCTGGAGGCCACTGAAGCTTTCTTT
TRBV28	NA	TRBD1	TRBJ1-1	CASREGTGRAAFF	TGTGCCAGCAGGGAAGGGACAGGCCGCGCGGCTTTCTTT
TRBV7-9	few	NA	TRBJ1-1	CASSLAGAKTEAFF	TGTGCCAGCAGCTTAGCAGGGGCTAAGACTGAAGCTTTCTTT
TRBV4-1	NA	NA	TRBJ2-1	CASSPEKGSYNEQFF	TGCGCCAGCAGCCCAGAAAAGGGGTCCTACAATGAGCAGTTCTTC
TRBV4-3	NA	NA	TRBJ2-1	CASSQETKAGAIFSTYNEQFF	TGCGCCAGCAGCCAAGAGACCAAGGCGGGGGCCATATTCTCGACCTACAATGAGCAGTTCTTC
TRBV15	NA	NA	TRBJ2-2	CATSGDYGELFF	TGTGCCACCAGCGGAGACTACGGGGAGCTGTTTTTT
TRBV5-1	NA	TRBD1	TRBJ1-1	CASSSRDRGNTEAFF	TGCGCCAGCAGCTCCCGGGACAGGGGCAACACTGAAGCTTTCTTT
TRBV14	NA	NA	TRBJ2-3	CASSQTVYLGTDTQYF	TGTGCCAGCAGCCAGACTGTTTATCTCGGCACAGATACGCAGTATTTT
TRBV6-1	NA	TRBD1	TRBJ2-6	CATPTGGGGANVLTF	TGTGCCACCCCGACAGGGGGCGGGGGGGCCAACGTCCTGACTTTC
TRBV30	NA	TRBD2	TRBJ2-1	CAWRGSSGGSEQFF	TGTGCCTGGAGGGGATCTAGCGGGGGGTCTGAGCAGTTCTTC
TRBV18	NA	NA	TRBJ1-1	CASSPLITSSDTEAFF	TGTGCCAGCTCACCTTTAATAACGAGCAGCGACACTGAAGCTTTCTTT
TRBV19	NA	TRBD1	TRBJ2-3	CASKPSGQGVYTPTDTQYF	TGTGCCAGTAAGCCCTCCGGGCAGGGGGTCTACACGCCCACAGATACGCAGTATTTT
TRBV5-6	NA	TRBD1	TRBJ1-2	CASSYGQGAAYYGYTF	TGTGCCAGCAGTTATGGACAGGGGGCCGCCTACTATGGCTACACCTTC
TRBV16	NA	TRBD1	TRBJ2-1	CASSPLSARQGGNEQFF	TGTGCCAGCAGCCCTTTATCGGCGCGACAGGGTGGAAATGAGCAGTTCTTC
TRBV5-1	few	TRBD2	TRBJ2-5	CASTSQPGGPQTQYF	TGCGCCAGCACCTCGCAGCCGGGGGGGCCGCAGACCCAGTACTTC
TRBV18	NA	TRBD1	TRBJ2-1	CASSPPTGGNEQFF	TGTGCCAGCTCACCCCCGACAGGGGGAAATGAGCAGTTCTTC
TRBV19	few	TRBD1	TRBJ1-2	CASRISGTGDYGYTF	TGTGCCAGTAGGATTTCCGGGACAGGGGACTATGGCTACACCTTC
TRBV6-1	NA	NA	TRBJ1-5	CASSYRVGNQPQHF	TGTGCCAGCAGCTACAGGGTCGGCAATCAGCCCCAGCATTTT
TRBV9	once	TRBD1	TRBJ2-2	CASSQGQGANTGELFF	TGTGCCAGCAGCCAAGGACAGGGGGCGAACACCGGGGAGCTGTTTTTT
TRBV5-1	NA	NA	TRBJ1-1	CASSDWGDTEAFF	TGCGCCAGCTCGGATTGGGGAGACACTGAAGCTTTCTTT
TRBV2	NA	TRBD1	TRBJ2-5	CASSEAGQGVETQYF	TGTGCCAGCAGTGAAGCCGGACAGGGGGTAGAGACCCAGTACTTC
TRBV30	NA	TRBD2	TRBJ2-5	CAWSGGAETQYF	TGTGCCTGGAGCGGGGGGGCAGAGACCCAGTACTTC
TRBV5-8	few	TRBD2	TRBJ2-1	CASSPLAGYNEQFF	TGTGCCAGCAGCCCACTAGCGGGATACAATGAGCAGTTCTTC
TRBV6-5	NA	NA	TRBJ2-1	CASRFGQSSYNEQFF	TGTGCCAGCAGATTCGGACAGAGCTCCTACAATGAGCAGTTCTTC
TRBV4-3	NA	TRBD1	TRBJ2-5	CASSQDRKGAETQYF	TGCGCCAGCAGCCAAGATCGTAAGGGGGCGGAGACCCAGTACTTC
TRBV7-9	few	TRBD1	TRBJ2-7	CASSGDRGYEQYF	TGTGCCAGCAGCGGGGACAGGGGTTACGAGCAGTACTTC
TRBV7-9	NA	NA	TRBJ2-1	CASSPKPTLGHYNEQFF	TGTGCCAGCAGTCCAAAACCGACTCTAGGACACTACAATGAGCAGTTCTTC
TRBV30	NA	TRBD1	TRBJ1-1	CAWHRDRAYTEAFF	TGTGCCTGGCACCGGGACAGGGCTTACACTGAAGCTTTCTTT
TRBV5-5	NA	TRBD2	TRBJ2-5	CASSPGLPRETQYF	TGTGCCAGCAGCCCGGGACTACCGAGGGAGACCCAGTACTTC
TRBV13	once	TRBD2	TRBJ2-3	CASSSPSGTTDTQCF	TGTGCCAGCAGCTCCCCGAGCGGGACCACAGATACGCAGTGTTTT
TRBV11-3	NA	TRBD1	TRBJ1-2	CASSSGTGRMGYTF	TGTGCCAGCAGCTCTGGGACAGGGAGGATGGGCTACACCTTC
TRBV7-8	NA	NA	TRBJ2-1	CASSPGWAAYNEQFF	TGTGCCAGCAGCCCAGGGTGGGCGGCCTACAATGAGCAGTTCTTC
TRBV23-1	NA	TRBD2	TRBJ2-3	CASSPILAGEADTQYF	TGCGCCAGCAGTCCCATCCTAGCGGGAGAGGCAGATACGCAGTATTTT
TRBV21-1	NA	NA	TRBJ2-2	CASSKKQGRDGELFF	TGTGCCAGCAGCAAAAAACAGGGAAGGGACGGGGAGCTGTTTTTT
TRBV5-1	NA	TRBD1	TRBJ1-2	CASSLAGRGLGYGYTF	TGCGCCAGCAGCTTGGCCGGTAGGGGGCTTGGGTATGGCTACACCTTC
TRBV5-1	NA	NA	TRBJ2-7	CASSQTVAGQGEQYF	TGCGCCAGCAGCCAAACGGTAGCAGGGCAGGGAGAGCAGTACTTC
TRBV6-5	NA	NA	TRBJ1-1	CASSYSRMVYTEAFF	TGTGCCAGCAGTTACTCGAGGATGGTTTATACTGAAGCTTTCTTT